This is a list of T cell receptor beta chains from one sample in a study of identical twins. Via MiXCR, TCRdb re-called the 5' RACE reads, giving one row per CDR3 protein. The sample carries around 1.7 million distinct CDR3 sequences, more than 30% recorded once. Sample: cord blood. These receptors were obtained from a newborn girl in good health. CDR3s include the opening cysteine and the closing phenylalanine or tryptophan.

length: 15; J: TRBJ2-1; V: TRBV10-3; CDR3: CAISESASGGNEQFF
length: 14; J: TRBJ2-2; V: TRBV9; CDR3: CASSPAADTGELFF
length: 16; J: TRBJ2-7; V: TRBV29-1; CDR3: CSVRGLAGKRAYEQYF
length: 15; J: TRBJ1-1; V: TRBV7-9; CDR3: CASSFGTGGNTEAFF
length: 13; J: TRBJ2-1; V: TRBV9; CDR3: CASSVATVNEQFF
length: 16; J: TRBJ2-5; V: TRBV3-1; CDR3: CASSQGGLAVQETKYF
length: 16; J: TRBJ2-3; V: TRBV10-2; CDR3: CASTQWTGGFTDTQYF
length: 14; J: TRBJ1-4; V: TRBV12-3/TRBV12-4; CDR3: CASSLTTGDEKLFF
length: 14; J: TRBJ2-2; V: TRBV20-1; CDR3: CSARVPAGTGELFF
length: 16; J: TRBJ2-1; V: TRBV20-1; CDR3: CSATPTSGRQYNEQFF
length: 15; J: TRBJ2-7; V: TRBV11-2; CDR3: CASRKRVPSSYEQYF
length: 13; J: TRBJ1-2; V: TRBV25-1; CDR3: CASSELGNYGYSF
length: 16; J: TRBJ2-1; V: TRBV7-9; CDR3: CASSPRQTDPPLGQFF
length: 15; J: TRBJ2-5; V: TRBV2; CDR3: CAGSQRGLAGETQYF
length: 15; J: TRBJ2-3; V: TRBV4-1; CDR3: CASSPTPGSTDTQYF
length: 12; J: TRBJ2-7; V: TRBV20-1; CDR3: CSARILTYEQYF
length: 14; J: TRBJ2-5; V: TRBV6-5; CDR3: CASSYIYAGLGLYF
length: 13; J: TRBJ2-3; V: TRBV12-3/TRBV12-4; CDR3: CASSPSGTDAQYF
length: 14; J: TRBJ2-5; V: TRBV20-1; CDR3: CSATSAGPTEAQYF
length: 17; J: TRBJ2-7; V: TRBV5-1; CDR3: CASSLGSPGLASYEQYF
length: 15; J: TRBJ2-2; V: TRBV5-1; CDR3: CASSATGANTGELFF
length: 17; J: TRBJ2-1; V: TRBV27; CDR3: CASSFFPPEAGSYEQFF
length: 14; J: TRBJ1-2; V: TRBV2; CDR3: CASSEQGGAYGYTF
length: 15; J: TRBJ1-5; V: TRBV7-2; CDR3: CASSLYTGSNQPQHF